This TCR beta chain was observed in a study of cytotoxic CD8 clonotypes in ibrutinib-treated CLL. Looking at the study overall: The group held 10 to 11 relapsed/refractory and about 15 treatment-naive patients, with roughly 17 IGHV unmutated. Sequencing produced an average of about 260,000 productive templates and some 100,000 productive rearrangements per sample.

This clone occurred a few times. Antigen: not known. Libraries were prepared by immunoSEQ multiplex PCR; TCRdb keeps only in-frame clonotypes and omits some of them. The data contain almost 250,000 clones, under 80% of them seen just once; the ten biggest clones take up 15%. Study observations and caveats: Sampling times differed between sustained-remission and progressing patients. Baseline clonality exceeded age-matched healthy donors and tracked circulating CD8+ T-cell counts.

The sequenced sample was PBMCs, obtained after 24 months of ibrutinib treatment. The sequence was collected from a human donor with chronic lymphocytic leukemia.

CDR3 sequence reads: CSVEEPGTETQYF. The CDR3 DNA sequence: TGCAGCGTTGAAGAACCCGGGACGGAGACCCAGTACTTC. The chain employs TRBV29-1 and TRBJ2-5; D possibly uses TRBD1 or TRBD2 (5 bases each). Germline V gene lookup returns CDR1 SQVTM and CDR2 ANQGSEA. Trimming took 0 bases from V and 5 from J, leaving 10 bases between them. This CDR3 has 13 residues.